Sequencing of this T cell receptor beta chain was carried out in a study of OX40 agonist ivuxolimab in advanced cancers. Describing the broader study: Ivuxolimab was an agonistic, fully human IgG2 monoclonal antibody directed against OX40 (CD134), a costimulatory receptor. Intravenous ivuxolimab was administered to patients every 2 weeks at six dose levels: 0.01, 0.1, 0.3, 1.5, 3 and 10 mg/kg. Of the roughly 52 patients in dose escalation, about 20 had hepatocellular carcinoma, around 15 had melanoma, 9 had renal cell carcinoma and 9 had head and neck cancer. In the dose-escalation cohort, 82.7% of patients were male, and the mean age was roughly 60 years, with a range of roughly 23 to 85. Prior anti-PD-1, anti-PD-L1 or anti-CTLA-4 therapy was permitted, and checkpoint inhibitors had been received by roughly 42% of dose-escalation patients. Three dose-escalation patients achieved partial responses, one with hepatocellular carcinoma and two with cutaneous melanoma. The purpose of peripheral TCRbeta sequencing was to test whether ivuxolimab changed TCR sequence diversity and led to clonal T-cell expansion. The paper reports the monotherapy dose-escalation portion (N of about 47 patients) of the phase I ivuxolimab trial. The full study reports these points: After ivuxolimab, expanded clones were on average more numerous among CD8+ T cells than among CD4+ T cells. At doses of 0.1 to 3.0 mg/kg, clonal expansion of both CD4+ and CD8+ T cells in blood was seen between baseline and week 6. The antigen specificity of the clonally expanded peripheral T cells was not determined. In the 0.1-3.0 mg/kg groups, partial responders were among the patients with the lowest normalized peripheral clonal expansion, particularly in CD8+ T cells. Low levels of normalized T-cell clonal expansion were also seen in some nonresponding patients.

Genomic DNA was isolated from the sorted cells so that the TCRbeta CDR3 region could be sequenced. The immunoSEQ Assay was used to sequence the TCRbeta CDR3 regions. Sourced from immuneACCESS, this table was stored by TCRdb with only in-frame sequences that have V and J called. A share of the clones is absent; for the studies checked, an unresolved V gene accounts for under half, and the remainder has no known explanation. The sample table holds some 70,000 clones, of which around four fifths were seen once. The top ten clones comprise roughly 2.4% of the sample. On this clone itself: This receptor's antigen is unknown. No base qualities exist here, and no much larger clone lies one base off it.

The CDR3, from cysteine to phenylalanine, totals 16 residues. Just CDR3 DNA is preserved here, 48 bases in frame from base 1. V is pared back by 1 base and J by 5 bases, with 15 bases lying between the germline termini. CDR1 and CDR2, per the germline V gene, are SGHRS and YFSETQ. Patients with autoimmune disease history or receiving systemic immunosuppression were excluded from the trial. Peripheral blood for TCR sequencing was drawn from every dose cohort at baseline, at cycle 4 day 1 and at cycle 7 day 1. The samples were drawn from a first-in-human, open-label, multicenter phase I dose-escalation trial of ivuxolimab. Adults with locally advanced or metastatic melanoma, renal cell carcinoma, hepatocellular carcinoma or head and neck squamous cell carcinoma were enrolled in the trial. Before TCR sequencing, CD4+ T cells and CD8+ T cells were sorted from peripheral blood as separate populations.

Sequenced here: CD4+ or CD8+ T cells sorted from blood, sampled in a trial of the OX40 agonist ivuxolimab. This clonotype was sampled from an adult with an advanced solid tumor such as melanoma, head and neck, liver or kidney cancer. Recombination connected TRBV5-1 to TRBJ2-2; the D gene is unclear. The CDR3 is CASSLTAFRETGELFF. Read as DNA, the sequence is TGCGCCAGCAGCTTGACGGCGTTTAGGGAAACCGGGGAGCTGTTTTTT.